The 5 T cell receptor beta chains below were found in one sample sequenced in a study of blood T cell repertoires in COVID-19. TCRdb keeps only in-frame clones here, not all; method: immunoSEQ multiplex PCR. The sample includes some 220,000 clones, 70% to 90% of them seen just once. Sequences were obtained from peripheral blood. The receptor set was obtained from a man over 45 with COVID-19, enrolled during active disease.

This clone was observed a few times. V usage is TRBV5-1 and J usage is TRBJ1-2; 7 bases are a match to TRBD1. Trimming cost V 0 bases and J 4 bases; bases outside gene matches: 3. The CDR3 has 14 amino acids. Germline assignment: CDR1 SGHRS and CDR2 YFSETQ. The CDR3 loop is CASSLEGTAYGYTF. The CDR3 coding sequence is TGCGCCAGCAGCTTGGAGGGGACAGCCTATGGCTACACCTTC.

J is TRBJ2-5 and V is TRBV27; 7 nucleotides line up with TRBD2. CDR3 length equals 16 residues. Germline-derived CDR1 and CDR2 are MNHEY and SMNVEV (reference sequence). Losses at the gene ends were 6 bases for V and 3 bases for J; bases not matched to a gene: 13. The CDR3 nucleotides are TGTGCCAGCAGCGTAGGCCCGGGGGGATCGGAAGAGACCCAGTACTTC. This sequence encodes CASSVGPGGSEETQYF.

The V and J genes are TRBV19 and TRBJ2-3; 8 positions match TRBD1. Germline assignment: CDR1 LNHDA and CDR2 SQIVND (reference sequence). CDR3 length equals 13 residues. After removal of 3 bases from V and 6 bases from J, the junction contained 2 bases not matched to a gene. The CDR3: CASSMYRGDTQYF. The CDR3 nucleotides are TGTGCCAGTAGTATGTACAGGGGGGATACGCAGTATTTT. The full variable domain, in which reference TRBV19 and TRBJ2-3 provide the parts outside the CDR3, is DGGITQSPKYLFRKEGQNVTLSCEQNLNHDAMYWYRQDPGQGLRLIYYSQIVNDFQKGDIAEGYSVSREKKESFPLTVTSAQKNPTAFYLCASSMYRGDTQYFGPGTRLTVL.

V is TRBV6-5 and J is TRBJ2-5; 7 bases are shared with TRBD2. The CDR3 covers 14 residues. Germline loops: CDR1 MNHEY, CDR2 SVGAGI. The V gene end was trimmed by 8 bases and the J gene end by 5 bases; junction bases not matched to a gene: 11. CDR3 sequence: CASGASGGGETQYF. The CDR3 bases are TGTGCCAGCGGCGCTTCGGGGGGAGGCGAGACCCAGTACTTC.

The rearrangement links TRBV27 to TRBJ2-7; TRBD1 matches 7 bases. The CDR3 runs 15 residues. Germline CDR1 and CDR2: MNHEY and SMNVEV (reference sequence). With V trimmed by 0 bases and J by 0 bases, 2 bases remained unmatched. CDR3 nucleotide sequence: TGTGCCAGCAGTTTATCCGGGACAGCCTCCTACGAGCAGTACTTC. This gives the protein CASSLSGTASYEQYF.